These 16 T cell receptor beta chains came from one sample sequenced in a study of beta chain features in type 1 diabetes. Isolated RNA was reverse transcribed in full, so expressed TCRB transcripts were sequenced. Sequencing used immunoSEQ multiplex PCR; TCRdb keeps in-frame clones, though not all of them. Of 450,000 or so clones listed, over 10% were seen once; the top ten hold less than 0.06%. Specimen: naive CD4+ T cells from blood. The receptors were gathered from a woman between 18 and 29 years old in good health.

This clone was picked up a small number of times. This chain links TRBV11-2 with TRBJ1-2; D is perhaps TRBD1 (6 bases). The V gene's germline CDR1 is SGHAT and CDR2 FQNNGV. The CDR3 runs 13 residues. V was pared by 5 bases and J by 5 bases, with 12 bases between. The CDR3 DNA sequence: TGTGCCAGCAGCACCGGACAGCCTTATGGCTACACCTTC. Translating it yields CASSTGQPYGYTF.

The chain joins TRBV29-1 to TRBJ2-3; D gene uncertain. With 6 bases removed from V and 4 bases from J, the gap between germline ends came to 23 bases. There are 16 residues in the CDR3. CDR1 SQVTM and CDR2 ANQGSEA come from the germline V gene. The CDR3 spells CSVLPLAISSADTQYF. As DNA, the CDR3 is TGCAGCGTCCTCCCTCTCGCTATTTCGTCGGCAGATACGCAGTATTTT.

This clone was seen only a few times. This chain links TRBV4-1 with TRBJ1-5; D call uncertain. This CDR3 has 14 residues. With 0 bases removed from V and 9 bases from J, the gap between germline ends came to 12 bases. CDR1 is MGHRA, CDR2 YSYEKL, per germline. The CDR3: CASSQEVSRAPQHF. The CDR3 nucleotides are TGCGCCAGCAGCCAAGAAGTAAGTCGAGCGCCCCAGCATTTT.

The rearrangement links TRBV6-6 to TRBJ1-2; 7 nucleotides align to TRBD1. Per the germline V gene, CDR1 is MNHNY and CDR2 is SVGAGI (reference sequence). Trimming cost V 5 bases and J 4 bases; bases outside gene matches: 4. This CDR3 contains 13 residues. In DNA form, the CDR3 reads TGTGCCAGCAGTAAGGACAGGCGCTATGGCTACACCTTC. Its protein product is CASSKDRRYGYTF.

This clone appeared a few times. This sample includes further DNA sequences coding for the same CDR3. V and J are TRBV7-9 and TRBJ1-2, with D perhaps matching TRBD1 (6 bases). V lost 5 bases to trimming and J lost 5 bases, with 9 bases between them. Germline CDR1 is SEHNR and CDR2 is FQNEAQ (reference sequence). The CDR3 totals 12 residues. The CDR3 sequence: CASSPGQYGYTF. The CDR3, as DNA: TGTGCCAGCAGCCCGGGACAATATGGCTACACCTTC.

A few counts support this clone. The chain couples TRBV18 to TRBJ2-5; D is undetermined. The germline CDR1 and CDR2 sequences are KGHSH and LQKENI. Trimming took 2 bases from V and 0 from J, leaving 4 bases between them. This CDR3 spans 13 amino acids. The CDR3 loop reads CASSPGYQETQYF. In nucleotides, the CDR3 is TGTGCCAGCTCACCAGGATACCAAGAGACCCAGTACTTC.

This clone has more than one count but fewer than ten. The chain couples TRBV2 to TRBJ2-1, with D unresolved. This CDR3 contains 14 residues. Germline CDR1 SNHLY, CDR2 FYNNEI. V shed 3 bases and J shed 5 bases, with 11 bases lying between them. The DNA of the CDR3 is TGTGCCAGCAGTGATGGCCAGGTAAACAATGAGCAGTTCTTC. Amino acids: CASSDGQVNNEQFF.

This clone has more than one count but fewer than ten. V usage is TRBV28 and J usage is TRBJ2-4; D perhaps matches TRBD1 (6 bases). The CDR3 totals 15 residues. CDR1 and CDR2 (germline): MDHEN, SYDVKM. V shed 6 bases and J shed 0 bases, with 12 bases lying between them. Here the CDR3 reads CASRADRLAKNIQYF. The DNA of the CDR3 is TGTGCCAGCAGGGCAGACAGGCTAGCCAAAAACATTCAGTACTTC.

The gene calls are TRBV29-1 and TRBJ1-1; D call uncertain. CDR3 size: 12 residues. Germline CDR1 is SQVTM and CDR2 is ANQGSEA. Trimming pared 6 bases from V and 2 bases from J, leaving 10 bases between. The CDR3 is CSVKSYNTEAFF. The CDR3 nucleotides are TGCAGCGTAAAAAGTTATAACACTGAAGCTTTCTTT.

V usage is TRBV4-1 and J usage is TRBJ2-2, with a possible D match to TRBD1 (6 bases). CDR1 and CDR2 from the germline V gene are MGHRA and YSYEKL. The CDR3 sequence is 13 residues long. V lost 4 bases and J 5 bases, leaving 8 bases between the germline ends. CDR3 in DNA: TGCGCCAGCAGCCTAGACAGGACCGGGGAGCTGTTTTTT. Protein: CASSLDRTGELFF.

CDR3 amino acids: CASFRPDSGDGFF. The CDR3 nucleotides read TGTGCCAGCTTTAGACCGGACAGCGGTGACGGTTTCTTT. This chain links TRBV28 with TRBJ1-1, with D possibly being TRBD1 (6 bases). Trimming stripped 8 bases from V and 13 bases from J, with 23 bases between. Germline CDR1 reads MDHEN; CDR2 reads SYDVKM. There are 13 residues in the CDR3.

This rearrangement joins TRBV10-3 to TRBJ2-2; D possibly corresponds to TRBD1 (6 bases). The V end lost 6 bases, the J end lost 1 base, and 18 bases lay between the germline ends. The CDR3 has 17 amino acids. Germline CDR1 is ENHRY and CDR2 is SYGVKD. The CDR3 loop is CAIRPNIGQMNTGELFF. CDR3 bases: TGTGCCATCAGGCCGAACATAGGACAGATGAACACCGGGGAGCTGTTTTTT.

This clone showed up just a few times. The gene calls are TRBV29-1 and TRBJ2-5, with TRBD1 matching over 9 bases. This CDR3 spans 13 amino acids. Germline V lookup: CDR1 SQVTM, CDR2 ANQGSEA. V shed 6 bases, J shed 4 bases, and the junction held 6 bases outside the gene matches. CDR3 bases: TGCAGCGTAGGACAGGGGTTGGGAGAGACCCAGTACTTC. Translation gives CSVGQGLGETQYF.

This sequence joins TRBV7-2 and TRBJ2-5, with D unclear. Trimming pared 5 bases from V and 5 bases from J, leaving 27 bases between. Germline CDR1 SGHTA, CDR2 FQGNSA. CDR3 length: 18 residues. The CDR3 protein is CASSPSRLKTTQRETQYF. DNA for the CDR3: TGTGCCAGCAGCCCAAGTAGACTTAAGACAACCCAAAGGGAGACCCAGTACTTC.

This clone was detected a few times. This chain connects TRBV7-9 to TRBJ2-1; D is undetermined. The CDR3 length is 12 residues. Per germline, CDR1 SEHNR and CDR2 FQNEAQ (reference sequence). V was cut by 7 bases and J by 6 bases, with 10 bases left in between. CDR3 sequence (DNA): TGTGCCAGCAACCCAGCTGGCAATGAGCAGTTCTTC. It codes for CASNPAGNEQFF. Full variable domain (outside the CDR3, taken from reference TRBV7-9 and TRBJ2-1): DTGVSQNPRHKITKRGQNVTFRCDPISEHNRLYWYRQTLGQGPEFLTYFQNEAQLEKSRLLSDRFSAERPKGSFSTLEIQRTEQGDSAMYLCASNPAGNEQFFGPGTRLTVL.

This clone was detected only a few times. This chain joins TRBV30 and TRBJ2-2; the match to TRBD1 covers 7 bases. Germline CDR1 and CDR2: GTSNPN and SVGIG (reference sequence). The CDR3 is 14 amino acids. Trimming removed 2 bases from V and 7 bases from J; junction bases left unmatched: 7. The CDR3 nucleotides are TGTGCCTGGAGTCGACAGGGCGTAGGCGGGGAGCTGTTTTTT. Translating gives CAWSRQGVGGELFF.